These 8 T cell receptor beta chains came from one sample sequenced in a study of T cells in Graves' hyperthyroidism and ophthalmopathy. Template material for amplifying TCR beta CDR3 regions consisted of RNA transcripts. The HTBI primer set drove a first-round RT-PCR of the TCR CDR3. TCRdb redid the calling of the multiplex PCR reads with MiXCR, one entry per CDR3 protein. The table lists 800,000 or so distinct CDR3 sequences, over 35% of them singletons. Specimen: blood. Receptors originate from a man aged 18 to 29 with Graves' hyperthyroidism.

This clonotype was counted at least ten times. J is TRBJ2-5 and V is TRBV24-1, with 7 bases matching TRBD1. The CDR3 length is 14 residues. Germline-derived CDR1 and CDR2 are KGHDR and SFDVKD. With V trimmed by 3 bases and J by 5 bases, 5 bases remained unmatched. CDR3 nucleotide sequence: TGTGCCACCAGTGATCGACAGGGTAGGGAGACCCAGTACTTC. Protein: CATSDRQGRETQYF.

This clonotype was counted many times. The chain joins TRBV20-1 to TRBJ1-5; weak D call: TRBD1 (5 bases). CDR3 length equals 13 residues. The V gene lost 3 bases and the J gene lost 7 bases, with 13 bases spanning the gap. The germline CDR1 and CDR2 sequences are DFQATT and SNEGSKA (reference sequence). The CDR3 protein is CSASPGTGQPQHF. The CDR3, as DNA: TGCAGTGCTAGTCCAGGGACGGGACAGCCCCAGCATTTT.

This clonotype was counted ten times or more. The CDR3 sequence is CASSLMNTEAFF. The CDR3, as DNA: TGTGCCAGCAGTTTGATGAACACTGAAGCTTTCTTT. V usage is TRBV25-1 and J usage is TRBJ1-1; D call uncertain. This CDR3 comprises 12 residues. The V gene lost 5 bases and the J gene lost 0 bases, with 4 bases spanning the gap. Germline V gives CDR1 MGHDK, CDR2 SYGVNS. The complete variable domain, with remaining parts taken from reference TRBV25-1 and TRBJ1-1, reads EADIYQTPRYLVIGTGKKITLECSQTMGHDKMYWYQQDPGMELHLIHYSYGVNSTEKGDLSSESTVSRIRTEHFPLTLESARPSHTSQYLCASSLMNTEAFFGQGTRLTVV.

In the case of this clonotype: A much larger clonotype is one base distant, so this may be a read error. The chain employs TRBV2 and TRBJ2-7; 7 positions agree with TRBD1. Germline CDR1 reads SNHLY; CDR2 reads FYNNEI. This CDR3 has 12 amino acids. The CDR3 DNA reads TGTGCCAACAGTGGACAGGAGTACGAGCAGTACTTC. This sequence encodes CANSGQEYEQYF.

This clonotype has a count of ten or more. This sequence joins TRBV15 and TRBJ1-1; D is unresolved. The germline V gene has CDR1 LNHNV and CDR2 YYDKDF (reference sequence). V was cut by 0 bases and J by 1 base, with 9 bases left in between. There are 15 residues in the CDR3. The CDR3 reads CATSRDLKANTEAFF. CDR3 in DNA: TGTGCCACCAGCAGAGATTTAAAGGCGAACACTGAAGCTTTCTTT.

The chain employs TRBV20-1 and TRBJ1-1, with a tentative D call TRBD1 (5 bases). V dropped 6 bases and J dropped 1 base, with 12 bases sitting between them. The CDR3 is made up of 13 amino acids. Per the germline V gene, CDR1 is DFQATT and CDR2 is SNEGSKA (reference sequence). CDR3 coding DNA: TGCAGTGCCCTAGGGGAAGAGAACACTGAAGCTTTCTTT. Translation gives CSALGEENTEAFF.

V gene TRBV9 combines with J gene TRBJ2-7; D might be TRBD1 (5 bases). This CDR3 region has 11 residues. The germline CDR1 and CDR2 sequences are SGDLS and YYNGEE. V dropped 3 bases and J dropped 9 bases, with 10 bases sitting between them. The chain's CDR3 is CASSAERGQYF. The DNA of the CDR3 is TGTGCCAGCAGCGCCGAAAGGGGGCAGTACTTC. The full variable domain, rest sourced from reference TRBV9 and TRBJ2-7, is DSGVTQTPKHLITATGQRVTLRCSPRSGDLSVYWYQQSLDQGLQFLIQYYNGEERAKGNILERFSAQQFPDLHSELNLSSLELGDSALYFCASSAERGQYFGPGTRLTVT.

The chain uses TRBV12-3 or TRBV12-4 and TRBJ2-7, with 7 positions matching TRBD1. V shed 5 bases and J 7 bases; nucleotides not matched to a gene: 11. This CDR3 region has 14 residues. The CDR3 region has the DNA TGTGCCAGCAGTCTGACAGGGCTCGGTATGGAGCAGTACTTC. Translation: CASSLTGLGMEQYF.